This TCR beta chain was documented in a study of CD8 T cells in ankylosing spondylitis. The J segment lost 5 bases and the V segment lost 2 bases, leaving 17 bases of the junction unmatched. CDR3 length equals 20 residues. Germline CDR1 is MNHEY and CDR2 is SVGEGT. Construction of TCR beta libraries was performed using quantitative 5'-RACE with molecular barcodes. Via MiXCR, TCRdb re-called the 5' RACE reads, giving one row per CDR3 protein. The data show 650,000 to 800,000 distinct CDR3 sequences, with 15% to 20% seen just once and around a fifth held by the top ten. Findings and limits, study-wide: Prior literature has documented some motif variants in synovial fluid and blood from reactive arthritis. Relatively scarce in peripheral blood, disease-linked clones were CD8+. A motif of roughly eight highly homologous TCR beta variants was seen as apparently characteristic of ankylosing spondylitis blood.

Worth noting for this clonotype: The antigen remains undetermined.

This chain uses TRBV6-2 or TRBV6-3 with TRBJ2-1; 11 positions agree with TRBD2. This clonotype originated in a male donor with ankylosing spondylitis. Sequencing was carried out using blood, either unsorted or a sorted T cell fraction (not recorded which). The CDR3 nucleotides read TGTGCCAGCAGTTACCGTGACTCTCAAGGGACTAGCGGCCCACACAATGAGCAGTTCTTC. This encodes CASSYRDSQGTSGPHNEQFF.